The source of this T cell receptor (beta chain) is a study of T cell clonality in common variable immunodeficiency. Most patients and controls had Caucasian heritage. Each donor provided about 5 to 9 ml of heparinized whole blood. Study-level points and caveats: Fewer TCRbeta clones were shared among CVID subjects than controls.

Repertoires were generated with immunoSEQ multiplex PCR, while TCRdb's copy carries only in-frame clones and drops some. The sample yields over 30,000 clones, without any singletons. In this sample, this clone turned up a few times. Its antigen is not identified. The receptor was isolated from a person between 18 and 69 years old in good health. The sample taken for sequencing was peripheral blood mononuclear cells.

CDR3 DNA (partial): TGTGCCAGCTCCGATGAGCGGGGGGGCAGCACAGATACG. Its translation is CASSDERGGSTDT. The CDR3 reads in full as CASSDERGGSTDTQYF. The V and J genes are TRBV2 and TRBJ2-3; 10 bases fit TRBD2. Sequencing ends 3 residues short of the CDR3 end; the germline J gene provides the rest. The CDR3 spans 16 residues. V gave up 8 bases and J gave up 0 bases; unmatched junction bases: 8. Germline V gene sequence: CDR1 SNHLY, CDR2 FYNNEI. The full variable domain, completed using reference TRBV2 and TRBJ2-3, is EPEVTQTPSHQVTQMGQEVILRCVPISNHLYFYWYRQILGQKVEFLVSFYNNEISEKSEIFDDQFSVERPDGSNFTLKIRSTKLEDSAMYFCASSDERGGSTDTQYFGPGTRLTVL.